This T cell receptor beta chain was documented in a study of cytotoxic CD8 clonotypes in ibrutinib-treated CLL. About the research overall: Partial response occurred in some 25 patients and complete response in 2; at median approximately 68 months, roughly 15 remained remitted and about 12 progressed.

Around 1.8 micrograms of genomic DNA came from cryopreserved PBMCs for TCR beta libraries. Produced via immunoSEQ multiplex PCR; TCRdb's table is partial and in-frame only. The table lists roughly 160,000 clones, over 65% of them singletons. Specimen: PBMCs, collected after 12 months of ibrutinib treatment. The origin of this receptor is a human donor with chronic lymphocytic leukemia.

DNA for the CDR3: TGCGCCAGCAGCCAAGGTGGGAGTCATTTCTTC. Translating it yields CASSQGGSHFF. The chain is built from TRBV4-1 and TRBJ2-1, with TRBD2 as a possible D gene (5 bases). Between the trimmed V and J ends, which lost 1 base and 16 bases, there was a span of 11 bases. CDR3 length equals 11 residues. Germline CDR1 and CDR2: MGHRA and YSYEKL.